The 23 T cell receptor beta chains given below trace back to one sample, sequenced in a study of blood T cell repertoires in COVID-19. The method was immunoSEQ multiplex PCR; TCRdb's version includes in-frame clones alone and lacks a portion of them. Among 310,000 or so clones, about 88% were seen once, and the ten largest hold over 1%. The sequenced sample was peripheral blood. These receptors originate from a man in his sixties or seventies with acute or convalescent COVID-19.

The rearrangement uses TRBV27 and TRBJ2-2; TRBD2 matches at 14 bases. Germline CDR1 is MNHEY and CDR2 is SMNVEV (reference sequence). The CDR3 totals 17 residues. V trimming: 6 bases; J trimming: 6 bases; junction bases outside the gene matches: 9. The CDR3 sequence is CASRRLAGGPSAGELFF. The CDR3 nucleotides are TGTGCCAGCAGGAGACTAGCGGGAGGGCCATCGGCCGGGGAGCTGTTTTTT.

V gene TRBV5-6 combines with J gene TRBJ2-1, with 9 positions matching TRBD2. Germline CDR1 SGHDT, CDR2 YYEEEE. This CDR3 comprises 14 residues. Germline trimming cut 3 bases from V and 5 bases from J; bases unmatched to any gene: 3. The CDR3: CASSSGLANNEQFF. The DNA of the CDR3 is TGTGCCAGCAGCTCGGGACTAGCCAACAATGAGCAGTTCTTC.

V usage is TRBV2 and J usage is TRBJ1-6; no definite D call. Germline-derived CDR1 and CDR2 are SNHLY and FYNNEI. This CDR3 spans 15 amino acids. The V end lost 3 bases, the J end lost 4 bases, and 10 bases lay between the germline ends. The CDR3: CASSDAVLYNSPLHF. The CDR3 nucleotides read TGTGCCAGCAGTGATGCGGTACTATATAATTCACCCCTCCACTTT. Full variable domain (outside the CDR3, taken from reference TRBV2 and TRBJ1-6): EPEVTQTPSHQVTQMGQEVILRCVPISNHLYFYWYRQILGQKVEFLVSFYNNEISEKSEIFDDQFSVERPDGSNFTLKIRSTKLEDSAMYFCASSDAVLYNSPLHFGNGTRLTVT.

The chain uses TRBV5-4 and TRBJ1-2; 10 bases align to TRBD1. CDR3 length: 14 residues. V trimming: 3 bases; J trimming: 6 bases; junction bases outside the gene matches: 5. Looked up from germline, CDR1 is SGHNT and CDR2 is YYREEE (reference sequence). The CDR3 bases are TGTGCCAGCAGCTGGGGGGACAGGGGCCATGGCTACACCTTC. It specifies CASSWGDRGHGYTF.

DNA of the CDR3: TGTGCCAGCAGCAAGTGGGGGGAAAATGAAAAACTGTTTTTT. Translating gives CASSKWGENEKLFF. The J gene is TRBJ1-4, the V gene TRBV21-1. TRBV21-1 is classified as a pseudogene. The CDR3 consists of 14 residues.

The J gene is TRBJ1-2, the V gene TRBV5-4, with TRBD1 matching 8 bases. Germline loops: CDR1 SGHNT, CDR2 YYREEE (reference sequence). With 4 bases clipped from V and 8 bases from J, the junction kept 13 bases outside the gene matches. This CDR3 has 15 residues. The DNA for the CDR3 is TGTGCCAGCAGCCCTCCGGACAGGGCAGCAATCGGCTACACCTTC. Translation: CASSPPDRAAIGYTF.

V is TRBV18 and J is TRBJ2-7; D is perhaps TRBD2 (6 bases). Trimming took off 0 bases at V and 2 bases at J, with 8 bases between the two ends. CDR1 is KGHSH, CDR2 LQKENI, per germline. The CDR3 has 14 residues. CDR3 sequence reads: CASSPPGGAYEQYF. Here the CDR3 DNA reads TGTGCCAGCTCACCACCCGGAGGGGCCTACGAGCAGTACTTC.

The chain uses TRBV6-2 or TRBV6-3 and TRBJ2-1; 7 bases fit TRBD2. The germline gives CDR1 MNHEY, CDR2 SVGEGT. J lost 6 bases, V lost 4 bases, and 12 bases had no gene match. The CDR3 contains 16 residues. The CDR3 DNA reads as TGTGCCAGCAGTTTCCGGATACGGACTAGGGGCAATGAGCAGTTCTTC. The encoded protein is CASSFRIRTRGNEQFF.

The V and J genes are TRBV4-1 and TRBJ2-7; TRBD1 aligns across 10 bases. Germline CDR1 reads MGHRA; CDR2 reads YSYEKL. The CDR3 loop spans 14 amino acids. J was trimmed by 4 bases and V by 8 bases; bases with no gene match: 8. The CDR3 coding sequence is TGCGCCAGCTCCTGGGACAGGGGTTCATACGAGCAGTACTTC. This translates into CASSWDRGSYEQYF.

The chain recombines TRBV2 with TRBJ2-2; a possible D gene is TRBD1 (6 bases). This CDR3 has 12 amino acids. The V gene lost 6 bases and the J gene lost 11 bases, with 13 bases spanning the gap. The germline gives CDR1 SNHLY, CDR2 FYNNEI. The CDR3 is CASRVGRGELFF. The CDR3 DNA reads as TGTGCCAGCAGAGTGGGCAGGGGAGAGCTGTTTTTT.

The chain employs TRBV10-1 and TRBJ2-3, with TRBD2 matching over 8 bases. The V and J ends lost 5 bases and 2 bases, in that order; junction bases with no gene match: 6. Per germline, CDR1 WNHNN and CDR2 SYGVQD (reference sequence). This CDR3 region has 15 residues. The CDR3 nucleotides are TGCGCCAGCAGTTCACTAGCGGACTCCACAGATACGCAGTATTTT. This sequence encodes CASSSLADSTDTQYF.

The chain combines TRBV5-1 with TRBJ2-5, with 13 bases aligning to TRBD2. This CDR3 is built from 16 residues. CDR1 is SGHRS, CDR2 YFSETQ, per germline. Trimming took 0 bases from V and 4 from J; bases not matched to a gene: 3. The CDR3 region is CASSLGTSGSRETQYF. The CDR3, as DNA: TGCGCCAGCAGCTTGGGGACTAGCGGGAGTCGAGAGACCCAGTACTTC.

The chain couples TRBV4-2 to TRBJ1-4, with 10 bases aligning to TRBD1. There are 16 residues in the CDR3. Germline trimming cut 3 bases from V and 8 bases from J; bases unmatched to any gene: 9. Germline V CDR1 and CDR2: LGHNA, YNFKEQ. CDR3 sequence: CASSHGDRGGREKLFF. CDR3 in DNA: TGTGCCAGCAGCCATGGGGACAGGGGAGGGCGGGAAAAACTGTTTTTT.

This clone occurred a few times. The rearrangement links TRBV19 to TRBJ2-1, with D tentatively TRBD2 (5 bases). This CDR3 contains 14 residues. The ends were cut back, 7 bases at V and 0 bases at J, with 10 bases in the middle. In germline, CDR1 is LNHDA, CDR2 SQIVND (reference sequence). The CDR3 nucleotides are TGTGCCAGTAATCGGGGAAACTCCTACAATGAGCAGTTCTTC. Translating gives CASNRGNSYNEQFF.

The V gene is TRBV19, the J gene TRBJ1-1, with no clear D. This CDR3 has 13 residues. The V and J ends lost 3 bases and 11 bases respectively, with 16 bases between them. Germline CDR1 and CDR2: LNHDA and SQIVND (reference sequence). The CDR3 bases are TGTGCCAGTAGTATCACCGAGCATATAATCGCTTTCTTT. It is translated as CASSITEHIIAFF.

This clone was seen just once. J is TRBJ2-1 and V is TRBV19, with 10 bases identical to TRBD2. Germline trimming cut 3 bases from V and 10 bases from J; bases unmatched to any gene: 18. CDR3 size: 18 residues. The germline CDR1 and CDR2 sequences are LNHDA and SQIVND (reference sequence). The CDR3 region has the DNA TGTGCCAGTAGTATCCGCCTCCGAGGGGCCTTTAGCGGGAGGGAGCAGTTCTTC. This translates into CASSIRLRGAFSGREQFF.

The chain combines TRBV5-1 with TRBJ2-5; 10 bases are shared with TRBD2. The CDR3 is 16 residues long. With 3 bases clipped from V and 4 bases from J, the junction kept 9 bases outside the gene matches. The germline CDR1 and CDR2 sequences are SGHRS and YFSETQ. CDR3 amino acids: CASSYNLAGVGETQYF. Here the CDR3 DNA reads TGCGCCAGCAGCTACAACCTAGCGGGAGTGGGAGAGACCCAGTACTTC.

The count of this clone is one. This rearrangement joins TRBV6-2 or TRBV6-3 to TRBJ2-7, with TRBD2 matching 15 bases. This CDR3 is 18 amino acids long. In germline, CDR1 is MNHEY, CDR2 SVGEGT. V trimming: 4 bases; J trimming: 0 bases; junction bases outside the gene matches: 7. The CDR3 coding sequence is TGTGCCAGCAGTTCCTCCCTGGGACTAGCGGGAGGCTCCTACGAGCAGTACTTC. As protein: CASSSSLGLAGGSYEQYF.

The chain recombines TRBV19 with TRBJ2-1; 7 bases map to TRBD2. The CDR3 has 14 amino acids. CDR1 and CDR2 (germline): LNHDA, SQIVND (reference sequence). With V trimmed by 5 bases and J by 6 bases, 7 bases remained unmatched. CDR3 DNA: TGTGCCAGTAGTCTCAGCGGGAAGGGCAATGAGCAGTTCTTC. Translation gives CASSLSGKGNEQFF.

The gene calls are TRBV28 and TRBJ1-1, with TRBD1 matching over 8 bases. Germline V gene sequence: CDR1 MDHEN, CDR2 SYDVKM. There are 16 residues in the CDR3. V lost 5 bases to trimming and J lost 2 bases; unmatched junction nucleotides: 10. CDR3 DNA: TGTGCCAGCAGTCCACATAGAGGGACAGGTAACACTGAAGCTTTCTTT. Amino acid sequence: CASSPHRGTGNTEAFF. Full variable domain (missing parts from reference TRBV28 and TRBJ1-1): DVKVTQSSRYLVKRTGEKVFLECVQDMDHENMFWYRQDPGLGLRLIYFSYDVKMKEKGDIPEGYSVSREKKERFSLILESASTNQTSMYLCASSPHRGTGNTEAFFGQGTRLTVV.

The chain uses TRBV29-1 and TRBJ2-3; D remains ambiguous. The CDR3 has 12 residues. V lost 3 bases and J lost 4, with 8 bases in between. Looked up from germline, CDR1 is SQVTM and CDR2 is ANQGSEA. CDR3 in amino acids: CSVEFGADTQYF. The CDR3 region has the DNA TGCAGCGTTGAGTTTGGAGCAGATACGCAGTATTTT.

The table lists this clone with a few counts. The V and J genes are TRBV28 and TRBJ1-1; D is uncertain. The V and J ends lost 5 bases and 4 bases respectively, with 8 bases between them. The germline V gene has CDR1 MDHEN and CDR2 SYDVKM. The CDR3 sequence is 12 residues long. CDR3 region: CASSTTVTEAFF. In DNA form, the CDR3 reads TGTGCCAGCAGTACGACTGTCACTGAAGCTTTCTTT.

This chain connects TRBV6-5 to TRBJ2-1; D may be TRBD2 (6 bases). CDR1 MNHEY and CDR2 SVGAGI come from the germline V gene. Trimming stripped 7 bases from V and 7 bases from J, with 8 bases between. The CDR3 runs to 11 residues. The CDR3 protein is CASTGLNEQFF. The DNA of the CDR3 is TGTGCCAGCACGGGACTTAATGAGCAGTTCTTC.